One T cell receptor (beta chain) is described in this entry. Its target is not known. CDR1 is DFQATT and CDR2 is SNEGSKA in the germline V gene (reference sequence). With 4 bases removed from V and 9 bases from J, the gap between germline ends came to 10 bases. CDR3 length: 11 amino acids. The sample originates from a study of CD8+ T cells in alopecia areata. As for the study in general: Each day, treated patients took oral tofacitinib twice, at 5 to 10 mg per dose. For 6 to 18 months, tofacitinib was taken, and 6 months off drug followed. Findings and caveats of the study: Mice showed TCR sharing more clearly than patients did, possibly owing to HLA.

This sample's treatment: oral pan-JAK inhibitor, 5-10 mg twice daily. Peripheral blood samples and lesional scalp punch biopsies were obtained from alopecia areata patients. TCR sequencing used cDNA made by reverse transcription of extracted RNA. TCRdb's copy holds only in-frame clones and misses some; the assay was immunoSEQ multiplex PCR. The data contain about 4,600 clones, 55% to 80% of them singletons. Sample: skin, taken at week 4, from a patient treated with tofacitinib. The source is a human donor with alopecia areata. The rearrangement uses TRBV20-1 and TRBJ2-1; D may be TRBD1 (5 bases). CDR3 DNA: TGCAGTGCTACTCAGGGATTTGAGCAGTTCTTC. This encodes CSATQGFEQFF.